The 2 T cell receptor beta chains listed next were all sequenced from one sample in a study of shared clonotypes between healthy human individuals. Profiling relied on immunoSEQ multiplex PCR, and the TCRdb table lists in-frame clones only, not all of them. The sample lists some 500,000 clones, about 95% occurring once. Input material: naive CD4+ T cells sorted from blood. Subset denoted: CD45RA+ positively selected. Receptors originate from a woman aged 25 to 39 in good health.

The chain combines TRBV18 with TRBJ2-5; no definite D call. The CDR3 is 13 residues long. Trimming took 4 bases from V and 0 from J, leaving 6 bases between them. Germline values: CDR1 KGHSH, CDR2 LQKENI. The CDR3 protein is CASSLGDQETQYF. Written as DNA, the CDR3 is TGTGCCAGCTCACTAGGTGACCAAGAGACCCAGTACTTC. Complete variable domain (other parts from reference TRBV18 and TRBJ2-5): NAGVMQNPRHLVRRRGQEARLRCSPMKGHSHVYWYRQLPEEGLKFMVYLQKENIIDESGMPKERFSAEFPKEGPSILRIQQVVRGDSAAYFCASSLGDQETQYFGPGTRLLVL.

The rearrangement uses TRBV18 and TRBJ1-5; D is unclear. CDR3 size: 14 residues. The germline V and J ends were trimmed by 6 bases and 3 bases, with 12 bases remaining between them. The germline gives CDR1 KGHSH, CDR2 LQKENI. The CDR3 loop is CASSPGPINQPQHF. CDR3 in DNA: TGTGCCAGCTCCCCAGGTCCGATCAATCAGCCCCAGCATTTT.